This T cell receptor (beta chain) was profiled in a study of blood T cell repertoires in COVID-19. Study-level background: Samples came from the United States, Italy and Spain, spanning acute and convalescent COVID-19. Sources were T cells, B-cell-depleted T cells, or PBMCs; the material itself was cDNA or gDNA.

How the authors handled the data: Reference gene primer amplification gave nucleated cell count estimates. Sequencing used immunoSEQ multiplex PCR; TCRdb keeps in-frame clones, though not all of them. V and J calls and clone size come straight from that table; D and trimming were deduced from the DNA. The top ten clones hold about 1.6% of a sample with some 160,000 clones, roughly 83% of them seen once. Between the trimmed V and J ends, which lost 0 bases and 4 bases, there was a span of 8 bases. CDR1 KGHDR and CDR2 SFDVKD come from the germline V gene. The CDR3 covers 14 residues. The clonotype was recovered from a human donor in a cohort sampled during active COVID-19. The sequenced sample was peripheral blood. This sequence joins TRBV24-1 and TRBJ1-2; D not resolved. The CDR3 sequence: CATSDLIRSYGYTF. As DNA, the CDR3 is TGTGCCACCAGTGATTTGATACGGAGCTATGGCTACACCTTC.